Below are 32 T cell receptor beta chains sequenced from a single sample in a study of T cell changes during pregnancy in multiple sclerosis. The assay was immunoSEQ multiplex PCR, and TCRdb's table has in-frame clones only and misses some. Of 70,000 to 95,000 clones listed, approximately 92% are singletons. Sequencing used peripheral blood, obtained in the first trimester of pregnancy. The receptors here all came from a female donor with multiple sclerosis, enrolled in a pregnancy study.

The chain uses TRBV6-1 and TRBJ2-2; 8 bases map to TRBD1. The CDR3 covers 13 residues. Unmatched junction bases numbered 0, after V lost 6 bases and J lost 3 bases. CDR1 MNHNS and CDR2 SASEGT come from the germline V gene. CDR3 sequence reads: CASRGQDTGELFF. The CDR3 DNA reads as TGTGCCAGCAGGGGACAGGACACCGGGGAGCTGTTTTTT.

This rearrangement joins TRBV19 to TRBJ1-2, with D unresolved. The CDR3 is made up of 14 amino acids. V lost 0 bases and J lost 5, with 10 bases in between. CDR1 and CDR2 from the germline V gene are LNHDA and SQIVND (reference sequence). The CDR3: CASSIDLEDYGYTF. Here the CDR3 DNA reads TGTGCCAGTAGTATAGATCTTGAGGATTATGGCTACACCTTC.

V is TRBV7-3 and J is TRBJ1-6; the match to TRBD1 covers 9 bases. Per the germline V gene, CDR1 is SGHTA and CDR2 is FQGTGA. The J segment lost 5 bases and the V segment lost 6 bases, leaving 8 bases of the junction unmatched. The CDR3 loop spans 16 amino acids. CDR3 loop: CASSNRDRVHNSPLHF. The CDR3 nucleotides are TGTGCCAGCAGTAACCGGGACAGGGTCCATAATTCACCCCTCCACTTT. Full variable domain (rest looked up from reference TRBV7-3 and TRBJ1-6): GAGVSQTPSNKVTEKGKYVELRCDPISGHTALYWYRQSLGQGPEFLIYFQGTGAADDSGLPNDRFFAVRPEGSVSTLKIQRTERGDSAVYLCASSNRDRVHNSPLHFGNGTRLTVT.

This chain uses TRBV27 with TRBJ1-3; no definite D call. Trimming pared 5 bases from V and 0 bases from J, leaving 8 bases between. The CDR3 extends over 14 amino acids. Per germline, CDR1 MNHEY and CDR2 SMNVEV (reference sequence). The CDR3 DNA reads as TGTGCCAGCAGTGTCCGGAGCTCTGGAAACACCATATATTTT. Protein sequence: CASSVRSSGNTIYF.

This clone was counted a few times. This chain connects TRBV2 to TRBJ1-1, with D perhaps TRBD1 (5 bases). The CDR3 length is 14 residues. The V gene lost 8 bases and the J gene lost 0 bases, with 13 bases spanning the gap. Germline V gene lookup returns CDR1 SNHLY and CDR2 FYNNEI. The CDR3 DNA reads as TGTGCCAGCGGGGAGGGGTTTATGAACACTGAAGCTTTCTTT. Encoded protein: CASGEGFMNTEAFF.

This sequence joins TRBV6-1 and TRBJ2-4; TRBD1 agrees at 7 bases. In germline, CDR1 is MNHNS, CDR2 SASEGT. The CDR3 length is 16 residues. V was clipped by 2 bases and J by 8 bases; unmatched bases: 12. CDR3 DNA sequence: TGTGCCAGCAGTGAATCAAGGCACCACAGGGGTGACATTCAGTACTTC. It yields the protein CASSESRHHRGDIQYF.

The V gene is TRBV5-8, the J gene TRBJ1-4; possible D gene TRBD1, 5 bases. This CDR3 region has 12 residues. Germline CDR1 and CDR2: SGHTS and YDEGEE. The V and J ends lost 1 base and 14 bases respectively, with 12 bases between them. CDR3 nucleotides: TGTGCCAGCAGCTTGCTCGGGGGACGGCTGTTTTTT. Encoded protein: CASSLLGGRLFF.

The rearrangement joins TRBV5-4 to TRBJ2-5, with TRBD2 matching 11 bases. Losses at the gene ends were 4 bases for V and 3 bases for J; bases not matched to a gene: 5. The CDR3 sequence is 15 residues long. Germline values: CDR1 SGHNT, CDR2 YYREEE (reference sequence). This CDR3 is CASSRPGLAEETQYF. The CDR3 region has the DNA TGTGCCAGCAGCCGTCCGGGACTAGCGGAAGAGACCCAGTACTTC.

CDR3 sequence reads: CASSRTQGGYEQYF. For the CDR3, the DNA is TGTGCCAGCTCACGGACCCAGGGAGGCTACGAGCAGTACTTC. The chain uses TRBV18 and TRBJ2-7, with a possible D match to TRBD2 (6 bases). Germline V lookup: CDR1 KGHSH, CDR2 LQKENI. V dropped 4 bases and J dropped 3 bases, with 13 bases sitting between them. This CDR3 region has 14 residues.

The chain uses TRBV5-1 and TRBJ1-5; D is possibly TRBD1 (5 bases). The CDR3 spans 14 residues. Trimming shortened V by 4 bases and J by 6 bases, and 14 bases separated the two germline ends. Germline assignment: CDR1 SGHRS and CDR2 YFSETQ. Here the CDR3 reads CASSLTGGSQPQHF. The DNA of the CDR3 is TGCGCCAGCAGCCTAACCGGGGGATCTCAGCCCCAGCATTTT. Full variable domain (outside the CDR3, taken from reference TRBV5-1 and TRBJ1-5): KAGVTQTPRYLIKTRGQQVTLSCSPISGHRSVSWYQQTPGQGLQFLFEYFSETQRNKGNFPGRFSGRQFSNSRSEMNVSTLELGDSALYLCASSLTGGSQPQHFGDGTRLSIL.

This chain joins TRBV6-1 and TRBJ2-1, with TRBD2 identical over 9 bases. Germline V gene sequence: CDR1 MNHNS, CDR2 SASEGT. V shed 4 bases and J 4 bases; nucleotides not matched to a gene: 8. The CDR3 covers 16 residues. The CDR3 bases are TGTGCCAGCAGTGTAACCCTAGCGGGGACTTACAATGAGCAGTTCTTC. This encodes CASSVTLAGTYNEQFF.

The V call is TRBV9, the J call TRBJ2-1; TRBD2 matches at 7 bases. CDR1 SGDLS and CDR2 YYNGEE come from the germline V gene. V was clipped by 7 bases and J by 1 base; unmatched bases: 14. The CDR3 extends over 17 amino acids. CDR3 DNA: TGTGCCAGCGGAAAAGCGGGGCCCCGGAATTCCTACAATGAGCAGTTCTTC. This sequence encodes CASGKAGPRNSYNEQFF.

The chain couples TRBV15 to TRBJ2-7; the D gene is possibly TRBD1 (6 bases). Germline loops: CDR1 LNHNV, CDR2 YYDKDF (reference sequence). This CDR3 is 16 amino acids long. The V end lost 0 bases, the J end lost 0 bases, and 12 bases lay between the germline ends. The CDR3 DNA reads TGTGCCACCAGCAGAGAAGGCCAGGGGAGCTCCTACGAGCAGTACTTC. The encoded protein is CATSREGQGSSYEQYF.

This rearrangement joins TRBV4-1 to TRBJ1-1; 8 bases agree with TRBD1. Germline lookup yields CDR1 MGHRA and CDR2 YSYEKL. The CDR3 is 16 residues long. V lost 4 bases and J lost 8; bases outside the gene matches: 15. The DNA for the CDR3 is TGCGCCAGCAGCCCTCACCGGGACAGGCCAGCACCGGAAGCTTTCTTT. It encodes CASSPHRDRPAPEAFF.

The chain recombines TRBV27 with TRBJ2-1; TRBD2 matches 10 bases. Germline loops: CDR1 MNHEY, CDR2 SMNVEV (reference sequence). This CDR3 has 16 amino acids. V was clipped by 3 bases and J by 2 bases; unmatched bases: 4. DNA of the CDR3: TGTGCCAGCAGTTTTGGGCTAGCGGGGGCCTACAATGAGCAGTTCTTC. Translation gives CASSFGLAGAYNEQFF.

The chain carries TRBV5-6 and TRBJ2-7, with D possibly being TRBD1 (5 bases). CDR1 and CDR2 (germline): SGHDT, YYEEEE. The V end was cut by 4 bases, the J end by 1 base, with 12 bases between. This CDR3 contains 14 residues. The CDR3 loop reads CASSPTGFSYEQYF. The CDR3 DNA reads TGTGCCAGCAGCCCTACAGGATTTTCCTACGAGCAGTACTTC.

This chain connects TRBV9 to TRBJ2-1, with TRBD2 identical over 7 bases. Losses at the gene ends were 0 bases for V and 6 bases for J; bases not matched to a gene: 12. Looked up from germline, CDR1 is SGDLS and CDR2 is YYNGEE. CDR3 length: 17 amino acids. CDR3 nucleotide sequence: TGTGCCAGCAGCGTAGAGTTGGTAGCGGGCCTATTCAATGAGCAGTTCTTC. Its protein is CASSVELVAGLFNEQFF.

CDR3 in amino acids: CASSIGGNTEAFF. CDR3 nucleotides: TGTGCCAGTAGTATCGGAGGGAACACTGAAGCTTTCTTT. The V gene is TRBV19, the J gene TRBJ1-1; no definite D call. Germline values: CDR1 LNHDA, CDR2 SQIVND (reference sequence). The V end lost 3 bases, the J end lost 1 base, and 6 bases lay between the germline ends. CDR3 length: 13 residues.

The chain employs TRBV6-5 and TRBJ1-1; D is perhaps TRBD1 (6 bases). V dropped 0 bases and J dropped 3 bases, with 11 bases sitting between them. This CDR3 is built from 15 residues. The germline V gene has CDR1 MNHEY and CDR2 SVGAGI. CDR3: CASSYSRGGDTEAFF. In nucleotides, the CDR3 is TGTGCCAGCAGTTACTCGAGAGGGGGGGACACTGAAGCTTTCTTT.

This chain connects TRBV10-3 to TRBJ2-7; unclear D gene. Trimming removed 6 bases at V and 3 bases at J, with 18 bases between. The length of the CDR3 is 15 residues. CDR1 and CDR2 (germline): ENHRY, SYGVKD. Written as DNA, the CDR3 is TGTGCCATCAGGATAATGGGCCGAGTGGGCTACGAGCAGTACTTC. Residues: CAIRIMGRVGYEQYF.

The genes are TRBV6-1 and TRBJ2-7; 8 bases match TRBD1. The length of the CDR3 is 15 residues. The J segment lost 2 bases and the V segment lost 4 bases, leaving 7 bases of the junction unmatched. Per germline, CDR1 MNHNS and CDR2 SASEGT. CDR3 DNA: TGTGCCAGCAGTGGCTTGACAGGGGAGGCCTACGAGCAGTACTTC. Its protein is CASSGLTGEAYEQYF.

The genes are TRBV4-1 and TRBJ1-6, with a weak D call TRBD1 (5 bases). This CDR3 region has 17 residues. Germline CDR1 and CDR2: MGHRA and YSYEKL. V was pared by 3 bases and J by 6 bases, with 18 bases between. In nucleotides, the CDR3 is TGCGCCAGCAGCCAGAGCGCGGAGGGGCGGATTAATTCACCCCTCCACTTT. Translating gives CASSQSAEGRINSPLHF.

This CDR3 is CASSIYGTPNNEQFF. The CDR3 nucleotides are TGTGCCAGTAGTATATACGGGACTCCCAACAATGAGCAGTTCTTC. The gene calls are TRBV19 and TRBJ2-1; D might be TRBD2 (6 bases). The CDR3 has 15 amino acids. Germline loops: CDR1 LNHDA, CDR2 SQIVND (reference sequence). The germline V and J ends were trimmed by 2 bases and 5 bases, with 13 bases remaining between them.

V gene TRBV29-1 combines with J gene TRBJ1-2; 8 bases map to TRBD1. This CDR3 has 13 residues. After removal of 2 bases from V and 2 bases from J, the junction contained 1 base not matched to a gene. CDR1 SQVTM and CDR2 ANQGSEA come from the germline V gene. The CDR3 loop is CSVERTGNYGYTF. For the CDR3, the DNA is TGCAGCGTTGAAAGGACAGGGAACTATGGCTACACCTTC.

The rearrangement links TRBV10-3 to TRBJ2-2; possible D gene TRBD2, 6 bases. Germline lookup yields CDR1 ENHRY and CDR2 SYGVKD. This CDR3 has 15 residues. The V end lost 0 bases, the J end lost 5 bases, and 10 bases lay between the germline ends. The CDR3 here is CAISESTRSTGELFF. The CDR3 nucleotides read TGTGCCATCAGTGAGTCGACTAGATCTACCGGGGAGCTGTTTTTT.

The J gene is TRBJ2-3, the V gene TRBV29-1, with a tentative D call TRBD1 (5 bases). Germline V gives CDR1 SQVTM, CDR2 ANQGSEA. The V end was cut by 2 bases, the J end by 0 bases, with 9 bases between. This CDR3 region has 14 residues. CDR3 nucleotide sequence: TGCAGCGTTGAAAACAGGCCTAGCACAGATACGCAGTATTTT. Its protein is CSVENRPSTDTQYF.

The chain uses TRBV14 and TRBJ2-1; 12 bases map to TRBD2. Germline assignment: CDR1 SGHDN and CDR2 FVKESK. The CDR3 loop spans 15 amino acids. V was clipped by 4 bases and J by 5 bases; unmatched bases: 3. The CDR3 sequence: CASSPLAGGHNEQFF. CDR3 in DNA: TGTGCCAGCAGCCCACTAGCGGGGGGACACAATGAGCAGTTCTTC.

This chain's CDR3 is CSVGGQGWNEQYF. The CDR3 nucleotides read TGCAGCGTTGGAGGTCAGGGATGGAACGAGCAGTACTTC. The chain has TRBV29-1 and TRBJ2-7; TRBD1 is a possible D gene (5 bases). The CDR3 is 13 residues long. Germline V gene data show CDR1 as SQVTM and CDR2 as ANQGSEA. Trimming left V 4 bases short and J 5 bases short, with 15 bases between.

The chain joins TRBV19 to TRBJ2-7; maybe TRBD1 (6 bases). Looked up from germline, CDR1 is LNHDA and CDR2 is SQIVND (reference sequence). CDR3 size: 13 residues. Trimming removed 5 bases from V and 0 bases from J, with 8 bases in between. CDR3 loop: CASSGQSSYEQYF. In nucleotides, the CDR3 is TGTGCCAGTAGTGGACAGAGCTCCTACGAGCAGTACTTC.

The chain employs TRBV5-4 and TRBJ1-6, with D possibly matching TRBD1 (6 bases). The germline V gene encodes CDR1 SGHNT and CDR2 YYREEE (reference sequence). CDR3 length: 16 amino acids. The V end was cut by 0 bases, the J end by 6 bases, with 13 bases between. The CDR3 region has the DNA TGTGCCAGCAGCTTGGTCAGGGGATTGATTAATTCACCCCTCCACTTT. It yields the protein CASSLVRGLINSPLHF.

The gene calls are TRBV6-5 and TRBJ2-2, with 8 positions matching TRBD1. Germline V CDR1 and CDR2: MNHEY, SVGAGI. CDR3 length equals 14 residues. The J segment lost 6 bases and the V segment lost 8 bases, leaving 8 bases of the junction unmatched. This CDR3 is CASWAGGHAGELFF. DNA for the CDR3: TGTGCCAGCTGGGCAGGGGGCCACGCCGGGGAGCTGTTTTTT.

This chain's CDR3 is CASSLGRGIQPQHF. The CDR3 coding sequence is TGTGCCAGCAGCTTAGGCCGGGGAATCCAGCCCCAGCATTTT. J is TRBJ1-5 and V is TRBV7-9, with D uncertain. Germline CDR1 is SEHNR and CDR2 is FQNEAQ (reference sequence). V shed 1 base and J shed 7 bases, with 11 bases lying between them. The CDR3 has 14 amino acids. Filled out from reference TRBV7-9 and TRBJ1-5, the complete variable domain reads DTGVSQNPRHKITKRGQNVTFRCDPISEHNRLYWYRQTLGQGPEFLTYFQNEAQLEKSRLLSDRFSAERPKGSFSTLEIQRTEQGDSAMYLCASSLGRGIQPQHFGDGTRLSIL.